The following is a T cell receptor beta chain sequence with its context. Its antigen is unknown. Semi-nested PCR with Nested Universal Primer A followed constant-region reverse priming of full-length variable regions. TCRdb ran MiXCR on the 5' RACE reads and lists one entry per CDR3 protein. The sample includes roughly 64,000 distinct CDR3 sequences, roughly 22% of them seen just once. This CDR3 spans 14 amino acids. V gave up 7 bases and J gave up 3 bases; unmatched junction bases: 5. Looked up from germline, CDR1 is MNHEY and CDR2 is SVGAGI. General study results and limits: Tumor-infiltrating Treg TCR alpha and beta sequences overlapped most with tumor naive CD4+ T cells, then blood naive. Tumor memory CD4+ T cell TCR gene usage was found to cluster with blood and lymph node memory CD4+ cells and with lymph node naive CD4+ cells.

Memory CD4+ T cells were sorted as CD4+CD45RO+CD25- cells. This clonotype originated in a female donor with breast cancer. Sequenced material: memory CD4+ T cells sorted from a lymph node. Indicated subset: memory CD4+ T cells, CD4+CD45RO+CD25-. This sequence joins TRBV6-5 and TRBJ2-3; 9 bases fit TRBD2. CDR3 nucleotides: TGTGCCAGCACGAAGCGGGGGGCGACAGATACGCAGTATTTT. Translated, it gives CASTKRGATDTQYF.